This is a list of T cell receptor beta chains from one sample in a study of T cell responses to AZD1222 COVID-19 vaccine. TCRdb's copy holds only in-frame clones and misses some; the assay was immunoSEQ multiplex PCR. Among about 81,000 clones listed, about 91% were seen once. The starting material was peripheral blood, obtained 28 days after the second AZD1222 dose. These receptor sequences come from an adult who received the AZD1222 COVID-19 vaccine. Each CDR3 is given without its conserved first and last residue. Fields, in order: CDR3 length, V gene, clone size, CDR3 protein. Size is omitted from some rows. Given values are once, few, many or a class for expanded clones.

cdr3_length: 12
v_call: TRBV28
clone_size: -
cdr3_aa: ASSSSGGRGEQY

cdr3_length: 13
v_call: TRBV5-6
clone_size: -
cdr3_aa: ASSLGGGPSYEQY

cdr3_length: 12
v_call: TRBV6-5
clone_size: -
cdr3_aa: ASSPQGIGYGYT

cdr3_length: 12
v_call: TRBV5-4
clone_size: -
cdr3_aa: ASSSRAEGYGYT

cdr3_length: 16
v_call: TRBV7-9
clone_size: -
cdr3_aa: ASSSFQLAGVRSGELF

cdr3_length: 14
v_call: TRBV10-2
clone_size: -
cdr3_aa: ASSESWGNSNQPQH

cdr3_length: 12
v_call: TRBV5-6
clone_size: -
cdr3_aa: ASSFRDRVSPQH

cdr3_length: 14
v_call: TRBV24-1
clone_size: -
cdr3_aa: ATSDPAGGVYNEQF

cdr3_length: 13
v_call: TRBV9
clone_size: -
cdr3_aa: ASSGSGRTSDTQY

cdr3_length: 9
v_call: TRBV7-8
clone_size: -
cdr3_aa: ASSQGREQY

cdr3_length: 15
v_call: TRBV7-2
clone_size: -
cdr3_aa: ASRSRGTSYQGNEQF

cdr3_length: 12
v_call: TRBV6-5
clone_size: -
cdr3_aa: ASTGLAGAAEQY

cdr3_length: 11
v_call: TRBV18
clone_size: -
cdr3_aa: ASSSGNNQPQH

cdr3_length: 12
v_call: TRBV25-1
clone_size: -
cdr3_aa: ASSEGGGKETQY

cdr3_length: 10
v_call: TRBV3-1/TRBV3-2
clone_size: -
cdr3_aa: ASSLGGDGYT

cdr3_length: 12
v_call: TRBV5-1
clone_size: -
cdr3_aa: ASSLDQRNSPLH

cdr3_length: 12
v_call: TRBV6-5
clone_size: -
cdr3_aa: ASRVGPPTDTQY

cdr3_length: 12
v_call: TRBV5-8
clone_size: -
cdr3_aa: ASSLASGRETQY

cdr3_length: 14
v_call: TRBV11-2
clone_size: -
cdr3_aa: ASSLGGQGIKYEQY

cdr3_length: 13
v_call: TRBV28
clone_size: few
cdr3_aa: ASSPNDRQNTEAF

cdr3_length: 11
v_call: TRBV5-4
clone_size: -
cdr3_aa: ASTNSYTDTQY

cdr3_length: 12
v_call: TRBV2
clone_size: few
cdr3_aa: ASSEPGASYEQY

cdr3_length: 17
v_call: TRBV11-2
clone_size: -
cdr3_aa: ASSSRRTSGRVGTYEQY

cdr3_length: 11
v_call: TRBV6-2/TRBV6-3
clone_size: -
cdr3_aa: ASSYPGRDTQY

cdr3_length: 11
v_call: TRBV27
clone_size: -
cdr3_aa: ASRYTPRAEAF

cdr3_length: 11
v_call: TRBV28
clone_size: -
cdr3_aa: ASSSGGSYEQY

cdr3_length: 11
v_call: TRBV11-2
clone_size: -
cdr3_aa: ASSPPRAGEQF

cdr3_length: 12
v_call: TRBV5-1
clone_size: -
cdr3_aa: ASSTEAGLGEAF

cdr3_length: 11
v_call: TRBV7-9
clone_size: -
cdr3_aa: ASSLAGVNEQY

cdr3_length: 13
v_call: TRBV9
clone_size: -
cdr3_aa: ASSVGQGAGQPQH

cdr3_length: 14
v_call: TRBV2
clone_size: -
cdr3_aa: ASQGLGGTFQETQY

cdr3_length: 12
v_call: TRBV9
clone_size: -
cdr3_aa: ASSGTSSTDTQY

cdr3_length: 13
v_call: TRBV3-1/TRBV3-2
clone_size: once
cdr3_aa: ASSPYEPNTGELF

cdr3_length: 12
v_call: TRBV3-1/TRBV3-2
clone_size: -
cdr3_aa: ASSQGRGQETQY

cdr3_length: 13
v_call: TRBV19
clone_size: -
cdr3_aa: ASSATGGAGQPQH

cdr3_length: 15
v_call: TRBV5-4
clone_size: -
cdr3_aa: ASSSLAGGPSTDTQY

cdr3_length: 10
v_call: TRBV10-2
clone_size: few
cdr3_aa: ASSEWGETQY

cdr3_length: 13
v_call: TRBV19
clone_size: once
cdr3_aa: ASSSSGGVNQPQH

cdr3_length: 11
v_call: TRBV12-3/TRBV12-4
clone_size: -
cdr3_aa: ASSPGTGNTIY

cdr3_length: 11
v_call: TRBV7-9
clone_size: -
cdr3_aa: ASSPTGGHGYT

cdr3_length: 12
v_call: TRBV30
clone_size: -
cdr3_aa: AWNPRDRNSPLH

cdr3_length: 11
v_call: TRBV5-1
clone_size: -
cdr3_aa: ASRRTVQETQY

cdr3_length: 10
v_call: TRBV10-1
clone_size: -
cdr3_aa: ASSETTGELF

cdr3_length: 11
v_call: TRBV7-9
clone_size: -
cdr3_aa: ASSSSGFEKLF